These 25 T cell receptor beta chains were all obtained from the same sample, sequenced in a study of blood T cell repertoires in COVID-19. The table came from immunoSEQ multiplex PCR; TCRdb's copy has only in-frame clones and leaves some out. The sample includes 200,000 to 250,000 clones, approximately 81% of them seen just once. Material for sequencing was peripheral blood. These receptors all stem from a man under 40 with active or convalescent COVID-19.

The V gene is TRBV10-2, the J gene TRBJ2-3, with D maybe TRBD2 (6 bases). CDR1 and CDR2 (germline): WSHSY, SAAADI. The CDR3 is 15 amino acids. Trimming cost V 4 bases and J 3 bases, with 14 bases left between them. DNA for the CDR3: TGCGCCAGCAGTGCGGACTGGAGGGGAACAGATACGCAGTATTTT. Its translation: CASSADWRGTDTQYF.

The table lists this clone with a count of one. The chain is built from TRBV6-2 or TRBV6-3 and TRBJ2-7; 10 bases match TRBD2. The CDR3 is made up of 16 amino acids. V was pared by 2 bases and J by 4 bases, with 8 bases of the junction left unmatched. CDR1 MNHEY and CDR2 SVGEGT come from the germline V gene. The CDR3 here is CASSYPASGGPYEQYF. CDR3 bases: TGTGCCAGCAGTTACCCAGCTAGCGGGGGACCTTACGAGCAGTACTTC.

The table lists this clone with a few counts. V gene TRBV6-6 combines with J gene TRBJ1-2; D unresolved. The CDR3 contains 15 residues. Germline CDR1 and CDR2: MNHNY and SVGAGI (reference sequence). V shed 6 bases and J shed 0 bases, with 14 bases lying between them. The CDR3 DNA follows: TGTGCCAGCAGCCTCTTACAGACGACTAACTATGGCTACACCTTC. It translates to CASSLLQTTNYGYTF.

V and J are TRBV7-9 and TRBJ2-1, with D maybe TRBD2 (5 bases). The CDR3 length is 16 residues. Trimming pared 5 bases from V and 7 bases from J, leaving 21 bases between. In germline, CDR1 is SEHNR, CDR2 FQNEAQ (reference sequence). CDR3 sequence: CASSPAGGRTSNEQFF. The DNA for the CDR3 is TGTGCCAGCAGCCCAGCCGGAGGCCGGACGTCAAATGAGCAGTTCTTC.

The gene calls are TRBV6-9 and TRBJ2-5; 9 positions agree with TRBD2. The V gene end was trimmed by 11 bases and the J gene end by 4 bases; junction bases not matched to a gene: 14. Germline V lookup: CDR1 MNHGY, CDR2 SVAAGI. There are 15 residues in the CDR3. As DNA, the CDR3 is TGTGCCGGAAAGGGCGGGGGGGCTCCCGCAGAGACCCAGTACTTC. It encodes CAGKGGGAPAETQYF.

The gene calls are TRBV30 and TRBJ1-1; D is unclear. The germline V gene encodes CDR1 GTSNPN and CDR2 SVGIG (reference sequence). V lost 2 bases and J 1 base, leaving 11 bases between the germline ends. The CDR3 is made up of 14 amino acids. This CDR3 is CAWSSGVPNTEAFF. DNA of the CDR3: TGTGCCTGGAGTTCGGGAGTTCCGAACACTGAAGCTTTCTTT.

This clone was seen a few times. The V gene is TRBV20-1, the J gene TRBJ2-5, with D possibly TRBD1 on 5 matching bases. Trimming shortened V by 3 bases and J by 6 bases, and 14 bases separated the two germline ends. This CDR3 is built from 13 residues. CDR1 is DFQATT, CDR2 SNEGSKA, per germline (reference sequence). In DNA, the CDR3 is TGCAGTGCTAGTTACAGTGTGGACAAGACCCAGTACTTC. This gives the protein CSASYSVDKTQYF.

The chain joins TRBV28 to TRBJ1-5, with 9 bases fitting TRBD1. With 4 bases clipped from V and 0 bases from J, the junction kept 4 bases outside the gene matches. The CDR3 is 16 amino acids. In germline, CDR1 is MDHEN, CDR2 SYDVKM. The CDR3, as DNA: TGTGCCAGCAGTTCGGACAGGGGTTATAGCAATCAGCCCCAGCATTTT. It specifies CASSSDRGYSNQPQHF.

V usage is TRBV7-9 and J usage is TRBJ2-2; TRBD2 is a possible D gene (6 bases). Deletions cut 5 bases from V and 5 bases from J, with 21 bases between. The CDR3 totals 17 residues. Germline CDR1 reads SEHNR; CDR2 reads FQNEAQ (reference sequence). CDR3 amino acids: CASSTTRAGGETGELFF. The CDR3 DNA reads as TGTGCCAGCAGCACCACCCGGGCGGGCGGGGAGACCGGGGAGCTGTTTTTT.

CDR3 coding DNA: TGTGCCAGTAGTAGGGGACAGCTACTGACCGGGGAGCTGTTTTTT. Protein product: CASSRGQLLTGELFF. The V and J genes are TRBV19 and TRBJ2-2, with 7 bases that match TRBD1. This CDR3 spans 15 amino acids. J lost 5 bases, V lost 4 bases, and 7 bases had no gene match. Germline V gene data show CDR1 as LNHDA and CDR2 as SQIVND (reference sequence).

The count of this clone is one. The V gene is TRBV2, the J gene TRBJ1-3; TRBD1 might be the D (6 bases). Deletions cut 7 bases from V and 3 bases from J, with 16 bases between. Germline V gene data show CDR1 as SNHLY and CDR2 as FYNNEI. The CDR3 has 15 amino acids. The chain's CDR3 is CASKGDGTLGNTIYF. CDR3 nucleotide sequence: TGTGCCAGCAAGGGGGACGGCACTCTTGGAAACACCATATATTTT.

This clone was counted a few times. The chain carries TRBV6-5 and TRBJ2-3; 12 bases map to TRBD2. Trimming cost V 6 bases and J 5 bases; bases outside gene matches: 6. Germline CDR1 reads MNHEY; CDR2 reads SVGAGI. This CDR3 contains 15 residues. The CDR3 DNA is TGTGCCAGCAGCAAACTAGCGGGGGGAGGAGATACGCAGTATTTT. Translating gives CASSKLAGGGDTQYF.

CDR3 DNA: TGTGCCAGCAGCCCCCCGGGTGGTGCCCACGAGCAGTACTTC. Its translation is CASSPPGGAHEQYF. This chain uses TRBV9 with TRBJ2-7; D gene uncertain. V was shortened by 4 bases and J by 5 bases, with 16 bases between the two germline ends. CDR3 length: 14 residues. Germline V gene sequence: CDR1 SGDLS, CDR2 YYNGEE. The full variable domain, with the rest looked up from reference TRBV9 and TRBJ2-7, is DSGVTQTPKHLITATGQRVTLRCSPRSGDLSVYWYQQSLDQGLQFLIQYYNGEERAKGNILERFSAQQFPDLHSELNLSSLELGDSALYFCASSPPGGAHEQYFGPGTRLTVT.

The chain combines TRBV7-3 with TRBJ2-7; no definite D call. Germline V gives CDR1 SGHTA, CDR2 FQGTGA. The V gene lost 5 bases and the J gene lost 7 bases, with 12 bases spanning the gap. This CDR3 comprises 12 residues. CDR3 in DNA: TGTGCCAGCAGCCCGGGTACGGTGGAGCAGTACTTC. It codes for CASSPGTVEQYF.

The chain uses TRBV7-2 and TRBJ1-5; 9 bases fit TRBD1. V was clipped by 3 bases and J by 7 bases; unmatched bases: 1. Looked up from germline, CDR1 is SGHTA and CDR2 is FQGNSA. The CDR3 sequence is 13 residues long. The DNA for the CDR3 is TGTGCCAGCAGCTTCACAGGGGGCCAGCCCCAGCATTTT. It yields the protein CASSFTGGQPQHF.

This chain joins TRBV6-5 and TRBJ1-6; D is perhaps TRBD1 (6 bases). Trimming took 5 bases from V and 7 from J, leaving 12 bases between them. This CDR3 comprises 14 residues. The germline CDR1 and CDR2 sequences are MNHEY and SVGAGI. The CDR3 loop reads CASSRTGFNSPLHF. Written as DNA, the CDR3 is TGTGCCAGCAGTCGAACAGGGTTCAATTCACCCCTCCACTTT.

The sample holds a few counts of this clone. The chain combines TRBV7-2 with TRBJ2-7, with D possibly matching TRBD1 (5 bases). The CDR3 is made up of 14 amino acids. Germline V CDR1 and CDR2: SGHTA, FQGNSA. The V and J ends lost 1 base and 3 bases respectively, with 10 bases between them. The CDR3 sequence is CASSLGVRVYEQYF. For the CDR3, the DNA is TGTGCCAGCAGCTTAGGGGTCAGGGTCTACGAGCAGTACTTC.

The J gene is TRBJ1-3, the V gene TRBV2, with a tentative D call TRBD1 (5 bases). Per germline, CDR1 SNHLY and CDR2 FYNNEI. V was shortened by 6 bases and J by 1 base, with 16 bases between the two germline ends. The CDR3 covers 16 residues. Here the CDR3 DNA reads TGTGCCAGCAGGCGCCCCACACAGGCTTCTGGAAACACCATATATTTT. It yields the protein CASRRPTQASGNTIYF.

The chain employs TRBV5-4 and TRBJ1-1, with D perhaps TRBD1 (5 bases). The CDR3 totals 14 residues. Per germline, CDR1 SGHNT and CDR2 YYREEE (reference sequence). V was clipped by 1 base and J by 11 bases, with 18 bases between them. CDR3 bases: TGTGCCAGCAGCTTGCGGGCAGGGAGGGAGGAGGCTTTCTTT. Its translation is CASSLRAGREEAFF. Full variable domain (rest looked up from reference TRBV5-4 and TRBJ1-1): ETGVTQSPTHLIKTRGQQVTLRCSSQSGHNTVSWYQQALGQGPQFIFQYYREEENGRGNFPPRFSGLQFPNYSSELNVNALELDDSALYLCASSLRAGREEAFFGQGTRLTVV.

This chain uses TRBV28 with TRBJ2-2, with D perhaps matching TRBD1 (5 bases). The germline gives CDR1 MDHEN, CDR2 SYDVKM. This CDR3 is 15 amino acids long. V was cut by 7 bases and J by 0 bases, with 12 bases left in between. This CDR3 is CASTPTAANTGELFF. CDR3 DNA: TGTGCCAGCACCCCGACAGCTGCGAACACCGGGGAGCTGTTTTTT. The full variable domain, with the rest looked up from reference TRBV28 and TRBJ2-2, is DVKVTQSSRYLVKRTGEKVFLECVQDMDHENMFWYRQDPGLGLRLIYFSYDVKMKEKGDIPEGYSVSREKKERFSLILESASTNQTSMYLCASTPTAANTGELFFGEGSRLTVL.

The chain combines TRBV6-5 with TRBJ2-2; the D gene is possibly TRBD1 (6 bases). V gave up 0 bases and J gave up 5 bases, with 13 bases separating them. Germline CDR1 is MNHEY and CDR2 is SVGAGI. The CDR3 is 16 residues long. DNA of the CDR3: TGTGCCAGCAGTTACTCGGGCAGGGGTTTAACCGGGGAGCTGTTTTTT. This gives the protein CASSYSGRGLTGELFF.

V is TRBV7-8 and J is TRBJ1-1; tentative D call: TRBD1 (5 bases). CDR1 and CDR2 (germline): SGHVS, FQNEAQ. Trimming took off 0 bases at V and 1 base at J, with 15 bases between the two ends. The CDR3 has 17 amino acids. This CDR3 reads CASSLARAGRGNTEAFF. The CDR3 DNA follows: TGTGCCAGCAGCTTAGCGAGGGCAGGGCGGGGGAACACTGAAGCTTTCTTT.

The rearrangement uses TRBV6-5 and TRBJ2-7; 7 bases fit TRBD1. V gave up 6 bases and J gave up 0 bases; unmatched junction bases: 8. From germline, CDR1 is MNHEY and CDR2 SVGAGI. This CDR3 is built from 15 residues. The chain's CDR3 is CASSTATGRSYEQYF. Written as DNA, the CDR3 is TGTGCCAGCAGCACCGCGACAGGGCGCTCCTACGAGCAGTACTTC.

This sequence joins TRBV27 and TRBJ2-5, with TRBD1 matching 7 bases. With 0 bases clipped from V and 4 bases from J, the junction kept 2 bases outside the gene matches. This CDR3 comprises 14 residues. In germline, CDR1 is MNHEY, CDR2 SMNVEV (reference sequence). CDR3 loop: CASSLSTGRETQYF. The CDR3 DNA reads TGTGCCAGCAGTTTATCGACAGGGAGAGAGACCCAGTACTTC.

This chain links TRBV2 with TRBJ2-2; 8 bases line up with TRBD2. Germline values: CDR1 SNHLY, CDR2 FYNNEI. The CDR3 extends over 14 amino acids. The V gene end was trimmed by 9 bases and the J gene end by 4 bases; junction bases not matched to a gene: 7. CDR3 in amino acids: CARAGTSGTGELFF. The CDR3 DNA reads as TGTGCCAGAGCCGGGACTAGTGGCACCGGGGAGCTGTTTTTT.